Reported below is one TCR beta chain. No antigen is known for it. A second PCR, run for about 7 to 11 cycles, used a sample-barcoded 5' primer plus a J-beta primer mix. TCRdb re-derived calls from the 5' RACE reads in MiXCR, one entry per CDR3 protein. This table has hundreds of thousands of distinct CDR3 sequences, over 45% appearing once. The V and J ends lost 7 bases and 2 bases respectively, with 13 bases between them. The CDR3 is 14 amino acids. These data originate in a study of blood T cells in healthy people across ages. Study results and caveats: Older individuals had lower TCR beta diversity per million T cells (the decline was roughly linear).

The chain is built from TRBV12-3 or TRBV12-4 and TRBJ2-3; possible D gene TRBD1, 6 bases. Sequencing was done on a sample of blood. The receptor was isolated from an older woman in good health. CDR3 protein: CASTEGQNTDTQYF. Here the CDR3 DNA reads TGTGCCAGCACCGAAGGACAGAACACAGATACGCAGTATTTT.